This note documents a single T cell receptor (beta chain) sequence. Its binding antigen is unknown. Base qualities are not recorded, but no much larger clone differs from it by a single base. These data come from a study of cytomegalovirus exposure and HLA in healthy donors (dated by TCRdb to about 2017). Background on the whole study: According to a later analysis, the roughly 130 validation repertoires were produced on the same platform as the 600 to 850 repertoires of the first cohort. The aim of the study was to test whether cataloging public T cell receptors could identify signatures of past pathogen exposure. Along with the approximately 700-subject first cohort, a separate validation cohort of over a hundred different subjects was used. The study combined high-throughput TCR immunosequencing, statistical association of individual TCRs with disease status, and machine learning to predict cytomegalovirus infection status.

The paper as a whole reports these results and caveats: A later analysis had no HLA typing for the validation cohort, so co-occurrence there was scored across all 120 or so repertoires. According to the authors, the approach could potentially be generalized to other disease states and immunological phenotypes. In vitro tests confirmed that a few of the cytomegalovirus-associated TCR beta chains recognize cytomegalovirus antigens. The classifier was reported to diagnose cytomegalovirus status with high specificity and sensitivity in both the original cohort and the validation cohort. Across donors, most TCR sequences were observed very rarely, whereas some public TCRs were present in many individuals. Subsequent analysis determined that TCRs grouped into clusters in the first cohort also showed a tendency toward co-occurrence across the 120 validation repertoires, and roughly 94% of cluster scores exceeded 0. In the study, approximately 160 TCR beta chains were listed as associated with cytomegalovirus.

Library preparation used the immunoSEQ multiplex PCR assay. Concerning the study's data processing: To diagnose cytomegalovirus status from the catalog of TCR beta chain sequences, a statistical classification framework was built. TCRdb retrieved this table from immuneACCESS and kept in-frame rearrangements only. Not all clones are present; in checked studies, unresolved V genes account for under half, and no reason is known for the remainder. V, J and clone size derive from that table, while D and trimming were established from the DNA sequence. The sample yields hundreds of thousands of clones; around four fifths were counted once. The ten largest clones add up to around 5.5% of the sample. Separate from the roughly 650-subject first cohort, the validation cohort of 95 to 150 subjects was the group to which the donors belonged. The TCR originated in a woman aged 18-30 years in good health and CMV-seronegative. Sequenced input: PBMCs.

The CDR3 corresponds to CASKTSGTTDTQYF. The nucleotides read TGCGCCAGCAAAACTAGCGGGACTACAGATACGCAGTATTTT. The chain couples TRBV5-1 to TRBJ2-3; TRBD2 matches 10 bases in the middle. Reading from cysteine to phenylalanine, the CDR3 counts 14 amino acids. Here the CDR3 DNA is all that survives: 42 bases in frame from base 1. The germline V gene encodes CDR1 SGHRS and CDR2 YFSETQ. Relative to germline, V is missing 6 bases and J is missing 3 bases, with 4 bases of the junction outside any gene match.